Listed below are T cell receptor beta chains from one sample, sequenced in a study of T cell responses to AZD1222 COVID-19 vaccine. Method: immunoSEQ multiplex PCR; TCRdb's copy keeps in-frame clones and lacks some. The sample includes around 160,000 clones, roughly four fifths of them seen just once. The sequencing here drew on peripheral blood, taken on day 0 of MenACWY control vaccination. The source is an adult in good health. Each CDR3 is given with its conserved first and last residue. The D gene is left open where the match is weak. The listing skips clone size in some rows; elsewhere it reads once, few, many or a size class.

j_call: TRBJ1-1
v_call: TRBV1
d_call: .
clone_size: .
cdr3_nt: TGCACCAGCAGCCAAGCCTTCACCCTAACAGAGAACCGAACAGCTTTCTTT
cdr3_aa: CTSSQAFTLTENRTAFF

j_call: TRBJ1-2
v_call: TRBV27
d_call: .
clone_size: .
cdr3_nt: TGTGCCAGCAGTTTTTCAGGGGACTTTTATGGCTACACCTTC
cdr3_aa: CASSFSGDFYGYTF

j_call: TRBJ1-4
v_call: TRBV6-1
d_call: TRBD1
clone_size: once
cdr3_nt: TGTGCCAGCAGTGAAGGGACAGGTTATGAAAAACTGTTTTTT
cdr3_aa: CASSEGTGYEKLFF

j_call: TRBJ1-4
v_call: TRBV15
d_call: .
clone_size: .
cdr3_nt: TGTGCCACCAGCAGAGATAGGAAGGCTTCATTTAATGAAAAACTGTTTTTT
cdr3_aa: CATSRDRKASFNEKLFF

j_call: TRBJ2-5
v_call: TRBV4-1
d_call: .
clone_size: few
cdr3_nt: TGCGCCAGCAGCCAAGATTCGTCAGGATGGCGAGAGACCCAGTACTTC
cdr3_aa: CASSQDSSGWRETQYF

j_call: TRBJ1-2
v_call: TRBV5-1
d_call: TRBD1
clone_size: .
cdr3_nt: TGCGCCAGCAGCTCGGACAGGGCTAACTATGGCTACACCTTC
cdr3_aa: CASSSDRANYGYTF

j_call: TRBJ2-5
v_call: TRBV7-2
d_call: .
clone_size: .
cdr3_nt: TGTGCCAGCAGCTCCCAAGCTGGCGAGACCCAGTACTTC
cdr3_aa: CASSSQAGETQYF

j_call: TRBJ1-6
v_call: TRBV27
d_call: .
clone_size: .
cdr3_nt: TGTGCCAGCAAAGACCGCCGTATAAATTCACCCCTCCACTTT
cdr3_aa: CASKDRRINSPLHF

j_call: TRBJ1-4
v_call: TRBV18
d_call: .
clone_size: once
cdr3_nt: TGTGCCAGCTCGCCCCAGGGGACAACTAATGAAAAACTGTTTTTT
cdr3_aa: CASSPQGTTNEKLFF

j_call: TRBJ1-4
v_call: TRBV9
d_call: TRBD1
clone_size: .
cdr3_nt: TGTGCCAGCAGCTCCACAGGGGGCGCGGGGAAACTGTTTTTT
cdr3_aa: CASSSTGGAGKLFF

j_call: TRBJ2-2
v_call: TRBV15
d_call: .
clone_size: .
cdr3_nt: TGTGCCACCAGCAGAGATCAGGGGAGGAGCACCGGGGAGCTGTTTTTT
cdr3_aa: CATSRDQGRSTGELFF

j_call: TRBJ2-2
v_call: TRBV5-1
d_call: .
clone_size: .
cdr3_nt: TGCGCCAGTCGGTGGATACTGAACACCGGGGAGCTGTTTTTT
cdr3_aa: CASRWILNTGELFF

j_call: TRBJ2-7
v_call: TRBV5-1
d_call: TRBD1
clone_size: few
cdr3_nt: TGCGCCAGCAGCTCCGGACAGGGGTGGTCCTACGAGCAGTACTTC
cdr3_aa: CASSSGQGWSYEQYF

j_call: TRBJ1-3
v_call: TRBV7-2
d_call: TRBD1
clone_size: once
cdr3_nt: TGTGCCAGCAGCTTATTGGCGGACAGGGGATCTGGAAACACCATATATTTT
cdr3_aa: CASSLLADRGSGNTIYF

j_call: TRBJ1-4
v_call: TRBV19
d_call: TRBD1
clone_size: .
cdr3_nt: TGTGCCAGCCAACTTACAGGGGAGGTTCGAGAAAAACTGTTTTTT
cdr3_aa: CASQLTGEVREKLFF

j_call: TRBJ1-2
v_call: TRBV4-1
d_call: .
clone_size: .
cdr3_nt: TGCGCCAGCAGCCAAGTTCCGGGACTAGGGGACTATGGCTACACCTTC
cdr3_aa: CASSQVPGLGDYGYTF

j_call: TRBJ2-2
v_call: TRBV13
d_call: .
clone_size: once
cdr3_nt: TGTGCCAGCAGCCCCGGGCTCGGGGAGCTGTTTTTT
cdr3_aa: CASSPGLGELFF